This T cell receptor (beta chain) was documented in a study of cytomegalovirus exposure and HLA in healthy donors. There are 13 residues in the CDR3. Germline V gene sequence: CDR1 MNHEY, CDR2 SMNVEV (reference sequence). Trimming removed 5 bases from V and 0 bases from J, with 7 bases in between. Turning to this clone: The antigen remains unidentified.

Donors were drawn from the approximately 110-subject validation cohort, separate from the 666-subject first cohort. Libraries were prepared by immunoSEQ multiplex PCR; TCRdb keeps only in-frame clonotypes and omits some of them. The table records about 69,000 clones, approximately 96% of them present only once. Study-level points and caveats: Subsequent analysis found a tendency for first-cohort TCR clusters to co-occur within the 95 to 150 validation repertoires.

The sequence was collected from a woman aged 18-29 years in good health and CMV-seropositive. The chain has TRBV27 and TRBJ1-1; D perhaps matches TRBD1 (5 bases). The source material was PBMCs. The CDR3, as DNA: TGTGCCAGCAGTGTGACAGTGAACACTGAAGCTTTCTTT. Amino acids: CASSVTVNTEAFF.